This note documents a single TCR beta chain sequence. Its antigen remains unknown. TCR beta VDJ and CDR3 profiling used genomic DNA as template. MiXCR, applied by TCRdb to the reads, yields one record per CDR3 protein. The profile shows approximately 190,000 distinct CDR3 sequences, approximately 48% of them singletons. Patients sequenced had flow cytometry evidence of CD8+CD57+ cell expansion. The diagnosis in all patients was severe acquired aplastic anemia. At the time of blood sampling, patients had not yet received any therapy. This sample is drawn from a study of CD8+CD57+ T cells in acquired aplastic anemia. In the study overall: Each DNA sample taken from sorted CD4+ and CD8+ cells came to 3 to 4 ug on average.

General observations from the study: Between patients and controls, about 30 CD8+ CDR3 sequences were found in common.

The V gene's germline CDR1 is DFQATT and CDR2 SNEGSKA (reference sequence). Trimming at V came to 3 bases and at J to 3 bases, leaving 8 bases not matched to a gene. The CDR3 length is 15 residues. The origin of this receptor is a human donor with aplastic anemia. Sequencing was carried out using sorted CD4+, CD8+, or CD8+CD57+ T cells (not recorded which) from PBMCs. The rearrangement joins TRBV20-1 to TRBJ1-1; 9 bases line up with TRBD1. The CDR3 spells CSARTVWTGDTEAFF. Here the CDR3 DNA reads TGCAGTGCTAGGACCGTTTGGACAGGGGACACTGAAGCTTTCTTT.